This TCR beta chain is from a study of blood T cell repertoires in COVID-19. V lost 7 bases and J 4 bases, leaving 14 bases between the germline ends. Germline-derived CDR1 and CDR2 are MDHEN and SYDVKM. This CDR3 has 13 amino acids. Repertoires were generated with immunoSEQ multiplex PCR, while TCRdb's copy carries only in-frame clones and drops some. Of some 320,000 clones in the sample, roughly 90% are singletons; the top ten hold 2.5% to 3.5%. V gene TRBV28 combines with J gene TRBJ2-7; D gene uncertain. The origin of this receptor is a woman aged 50 to 60 who had been exposed to COVID-19. Source material: PBMCs or T cells enriched from blood (not recorded which). CDR3: CASTDGGDYEQYF. CDR3 in DNA: TGTGCCAGCACCGATGGCGGCGATTACGAGCAGTACTTC. Based on the CDR3 plus reference TRBV28 and TRBJ2-7, the full variable domain is DVKVTQSSRYLVKRTGEKVFLECVQDMDHENMFWYRQDPGLGLRLIYFSYDVKMKEKGDIPEGYSVSREKKERFSLILESASTNQTSMYLCASTDGGDYEQYFGPGTRLTVT.